This T cell receptor (beta chain) originates from a study of cytomegalovirus exposure and HLA in healthy donors. Whole-study findings and limits: Rare sequences made up most TCRs, while some public TCRs were found in many donors. Confirmation in vitro established that three CMV-associated chains were specific for CMV antigens. The productive fraction for most TCR beta V segments was about 87% or about 30% in an earlier analysis.

To note about this clone: Its specificity is not known.

The germline gives CDR1 SGHTA, CDR2 FQGTGA. The CDR3 covers 13 residues. The germline V and J ends were trimmed by 1 base and 7 bases, with 8 bases remaining between them. The PCR employed 60 Vbeta primers together with 13 Jbeta primers. Here immunoSEQ multiplex PCR was the method, and the copy in TCRdb shows in-frame clones only, minus some. Among under 300,000 clones listed, just under 85% were seen once. This TCR came from a woman in her thirties or forties in good health and CMV-seropositive. The chain recombines TRBV7-3 with TRBJ2-1, with a possible D match to TRBD2 (6 bases). Material for sequencing was PBMCs. DNA of the CDR3: TGTGCCAGCAGCTTAAGTGGGGGGAATGAGCAGTTCTTC. This gives the protein CASSLSGGNEQFF.